The entry that follows covers one T cell receptor (beta chain) sequence. Its target is unknown. A much bigger clone sits one base away, suggesting this may be a read error. This sample was included in a study of molecular identifiers for immune sequencing clone quantification. Study-level background: With replicates, the RNA of around 18,000 or 91,000 naive CD8 cells was split five ways and four were sequenced. Study findings and constraints: Clones with over 20 RNA copies captured over 98% of effector molecules but under 1% of naive ones.

Deletions cut 5 bases from V and 4 bases from J, with 20 bases between. The length of the CDR3 is 15 residues. Germline V gene data show CDR1 as SQVTM and CDR2 as ANQGSEA. MiXCR was run by TCRdb on the PCR reads, yielding one entry per CDR3 protein. Of 490,000 or so distinct CDR3 sequences listed, 20% to 25% are singletons. Sorted cells numbering about 20,000 to 1,000,000, with 10%, 30% or 50% RNA, yielded the naive CD8 libraries. Naive CD8 T cells were sorted, and the gate applied was CD8+CD4-CCR7+CD45RA+. The V and J genes are TRBV29-1 and TRBJ1-1; maybe TRBD1 (6 bases). Specimen: naive CD8+ T cells from blood, with Jurkat cell RNA spiked in. Subset indicated: FACS-sorted CD8+CD4-CCR7+CD45RA+ naive T cells. The sequence was obtained from a human donor in good health. Some libraries in this study had Jurkat cell RNA spiked in. The CDR3: CSVPARGGGGTEAFF. For the CDR3, the DNA is TGCAGCGTTCCCGCCCGAGGAGGGGGGGGCACTGAAGCTTTCTTT. Full variable domain (outside the CDR3, taken from reference TRBV29-1 and TRBJ1-1): SAVISQKPSRDICQRGTSLTIQCQVDSQVTMMFWYRQQPGQSLTLIATANQGSEATYESGFVIDKFPISRPNLTFSTLTVSNMSPEDSSIYLCSVPARGGGGTEAFFGQGTRLTVV.